The rows below give T cell receptor beta chains drawn from one sample of a study of cytomegalovirus exposure and HLA in healthy donors. The table came from immunoSEQ multiplex PCR; TCRdb's copy has only in-frame clones and leaves some out. The sample lists tens of thousands of clones, around 83% occurring once. Specimen: PBMCs. These receptors originate from a man between 65 and 85 years old in good health and CMV-seropositive. Each CDR3 is given with its conserved first and last residue. The D gene is left open where the match is weak. The size of a clone is reported for some rows only, either as once, few or many, or as a class for expanded clones.

once,TRBV30,TRBJ2-1,TRBD2,TGTGCCTGGACTAGGGAGGGACTAGCGGGAGGCTTGCAGTTCTTC,CAWTREGLAGGLQFF
-,TRBV5-4,TRBJ1-2,TRBD1,TGTGCCAGCATCAATCCGGGACAGGCTAACTATGGCTACACCTTC,CASINPGQANYGYTF
-,TRBV29-1,TRBJ2-2,TRBD1,TGCAGCGTCCAGGGGGCTCGAACCGGGGAGCTGTTTTTT,CSVQGARTGELFF
-,TRBV2,TRBJ2-7,-,TGTGCCAGCAGGACTAGTGGCGGGACCTACGAGCAGTACTTC,CASRTSGGTYEQYF
-,TRBV6-5,TRBJ1-2,TRBD1,TGTGCCAGCAGTTCGCATCCGGGACAGGGAAATGGCTACACCTTC,CASSSHPGQGNGYTF
few,TRBV10-3,TRBJ1-5,TRBD1,TGTGCCATCAGCGACAGGGGTGGCGATCAGCCCCAGCATTTT,CAISDRGGDQPQHF
-,TRBV19,TRBJ2-1,-,TGTGCCAGTAGTATCTATAGCAAGGAGCAGTTCTTC,CASSIYSKEQFF
once,TRBV21-1,TRBJ1-4,-,TGTGCCAGCAGCCCCCCGCGGCTTGTCGGTGAAAAACTGTTTTTT,CASSPPRLVGEKLFF
once,TRBV5-6,TRBJ2-7,TRBD2,TGTGCCAGCAGCTCCTCCGGGACTAGCGGGAACGAGCAGTACTTC,CASSSSGTSGNEQYF
-,TRBV4-1,TRBJ1-6,-,TGCGCCAGCAGCCAATCGGGGACATTGAATTCACCCCTCCACTTT,CASSQSGTLNSPLHF
once,TRBV5-1,TRBJ2-7,TRBD1,TGCGCCAGCAGCTTCGGGACAGGGGGATACGAGCAGTACTTC,CASSFGTGGYEQYF
few,TRBV2,TRBJ1-4,TRBD1,TGTGCCAGCAGAGACAGGGCAACTAATGAAAAACTGTTTTTT,CASRDRATNEKLFF
-,TRBV19,TRBJ1-2,-,TGTGCCAGTAGTTCGGGGGATGGCTACACCTTC,CASSSGDGYTF
-,TRBV18,TRBJ2-3,TRBD2,TGTGCCAGCTCACCCCCGGGACTAGGACTTTCAGATACGCAGTATTTT,CASSPPGLGLSDTQYF
-,TRBV6-5,TRBJ2-2,TRBD2,TGTGCCAGCAGCCGACTAGCGCTTACCGGGGAGCTGTTTTTT,CASSRLALTGELFF
-,TRBV29-1,TRBJ1-2,-,TGCAGCGTTGAAGACCCCGGGACTCTTGGCTACACCTTC,CSVEDPGTLGYTF
-,TRBV5-4,TRBJ1-2,-,TGTGCCAGCAGCCGGCGAGGGGGGGCGGACTATGGCTACACCTTC,CASSRRGGADYGYTF
once,TRBV7-2,TRBJ2-3,TRBD2,TGTGCCAGCAGCTGGCGGGGGGTAAGCACAGATACGCAGTATTTT,CASSWRGVSTDTQYF
once,TRBV1,TRBJ1-5,-,TGCACCAGCAGCCAAGATAATGGCAGGGGGTATGATCAGCCCCAGCATTTT,CTSSQDNGRGYDQPQHF
-,TRBV4-1,TRBJ2-1,TRBD1,TGCGCCAGCAGCCCGGACAGGACCTACAATGAGCAGTTCTTC,CASSPDRTYNEQFF
-,TRBV4-1,TRBJ1-2,-,TGCGCCAGCAGCCAAGTAGGTTCCGGTGGGGGGAGTGGAGGCTACACCTTC,CASSQVGSGGGSGGYTF
-,TRBV10-3,TRBJ1-1,-,TGTGCCATCAGTGAGGAGGACATCGGGAACACTGAAGCTTTCTTT,CAISEEDIGNTEAFF
-,TRBV6-6,TRBJ2-7,-,TGTGCCAGCAGCCCTGGGGGCCTCTACGAGCAGTACTTC,CASSPGGLYEQYF
-,TRBV5-6,TRBJ1-2,TRBD1,TGTGCCAGCAGGTCTGAGGGACAGGGTTATGGCTACACCTTC,CASRSEGQGYGYTF
few,TRBV5-1,TRBJ2-2,TRBD2,TGCGCCAGCAGCCCCGGCCGACTAGCGGGGGGGCGCACCGGGGAGCTGTTTTTT,CASSPGRLAGGRTGELFF
-,TRBV5-6,TRBJ1-1,TRBD1,TGTGCCAGCACCCGGGGACAGGGTGGCACTGAAGCTTTCTTT,CASTRGQGGTEAFF
-,TRBV5-4,TRBJ2-7,-,TGTGCCAGCAGCTTGGGGGCACAGCCAGCCTACGAGCAGTACTTC,CASSLGAQPAYEQYF
-,TRBV28,TRBJ2-7,TRBD1,TGTGCCAGTACCCGGGACAGGGGTATGGAGCAGTACTTC,CASTRDRGMEQYF
-,TRBV7-2,TRBJ1-5,TRBD1,TGTGCCAGCAGCTTCTGGACAGGTAGCAATCAGCCCCAGCATTTT,CASSFWTGSNQPQHF
-,TRBV10-3,TRBJ2-1,-,TGTGCCATCAGTGAGTCGAGGAACTACAATGAGCAGTTCTTC,CAISESRNYNEQFF
-,TRBV7-9,TRBJ1-6,TRBD1,TGTGCCAGCAGCTGGACAGGGCAGAATTCACCCCTCCACTTT,CASSWTGQNSPLHF
-,TRBV6-5,TRBJ1-2,TRBD1,TGTGCCAGCAGACCGACAGGGGGCAAGGGAGGTGGCTACACCTTC,CASRPTGGKGGGYTF
-,TRBV5-1,TRBJ2-5,-,TGCGCCAGCAGCTTGGTCGGGGTCCAAGAGACCCAGTACTTC,CASSLVGVQETQYF
-,TRBV5-1,TRBJ2-7,TRBD1,TGCGCCAGCAGTCTCCAGGGGGCGTACGAGCAGTACTTC,CASSLQGAYEQYF
-,TRBV5-1,TRBJ2-1,-,TGCGCCAGCAGCTTGTTTAGCCAATCCTACAATGAGCAGTTCTTC,CASSLFSQSYNEQFF
-,TRBV11-2,TRBJ1-4,TRBD1,TGTGCCAGCAGCTTAGCCGGGACAGGGGGCGTTAATGAAAAACTGTTTTTT,CASSLAGTGGVNEKLFF
-,TRBV5-5,TRBJ2-7,TRBD2,TGTGCCAGCAGCCCCTCGGGACTAGGGGTCTACGAGCAGTACTTC,CASSPSGLGVYEQYF
-,TRBV5-1,TRBJ2-1,-,TGCGCCAGCAGCTTGGCGCCTAGCTCCTACAATGAGCAGTTCTTC,CASSLAPSSYNEQFF
-,TRBV2,TRBJ2-5,TRBD2,TGTGCCAGCAGTTCTTGGACTAGCGGAAAAGAGACCCAGTACTTC,CASSSWTSGKETQYF